What follows are 8 T cell receptor beta chains derived from one specimen sequenced in a study of T cell clonality in common variable immunodeficiency. These TCRs are of unknown antigen specificity. Study-wide results and limits: Common variable immunodeficiency TCR beta sequences reportedly had fewer deletions and N-nucleotide insertions.

Sequencing used immunoSEQ multiplex PCR; TCRdb keeps in-frame clones, though not all of them. In total the sample includes over 30,000 clones, none of them seen once. Input material: peripheral blood mononuclear cells. These receptors were obtained from a human donor with common variable immunodeficiency.

This clone was seen at least ten times. Sequencing ends 3 residues short of the CDR3 end; the germline J gene provides the rest. This sequence joins TRBV19 and TRBJ1-1; weak D call: TRBD1 (6 bases). V was shortened by 2 bases and J by 6 bases, with 16 bases between the two germline ends. The germline V gene has CDR1 LNHDA and CDR2 SQIVND (reference sequence). The CDR3 has 15 amino acids. CDR3 residues: CASSILGQGISEAFF. CDR3 DNA, as far as it was read: TGTGCCAGTAGTATACTCGGGCAGGGGATATCTGAA.

The table lists this clone with many counts. The read falls 3 residues short of the CDR3 end, and the missing part is taken from the germline J gene. The rearrangement uses TRBV30 and TRBJ1-1; D is possibly TRBD1 (5 bases). CDR3 size: 14 residues. Trimming pared 3 bases from V and 1 base from J, leaving 12 bases between. CDR1 GTSNPN and CDR2 SVGIG come from the germline V gene (reference sequence). Incomplete CDR3 DNA: TGTGCCTGGAGGGCGGGGGGGAGGAACACTGAA. This translates into CAWRAGGRNTE. The complete CDR3 reads CAWRAGGRNTEAFF.

This clone was counted ten times or more. The read falls 3 residues short of the CDR3 end, and the missing part is taken from the germline J gene. The chain is built from TRBV20-1 and TRBJ2-2; no firm D call. The V and J ends lost 0 bases and 10 bases respectively, with 18 bases between them. This CDR3 comprises 15 residues. Germline V CDR1 and CDR2: DFQATT, SNEGSKA (reference sequence). This CDR3 reads CSARDPGLESAELFF. Partial CDR3 DNA: TGCAGTGCTAGAGATCCGGGTCTCGAATCGGCGGAG.

Of note for this clone: The read is 3 residues too short to cover the CDR3 end, so that end is filled in from the germline J gene. The chain is built from TRBV13 and TRBJ2-7; D possibly corresponds to TRBD2 (6 bases). The germline V gene has CDR1 PRHDT and CDR2 FYEKMQ (reference sequence). The V end was cut by 5 bases, the J end by 4 bases, with 15 bases between. This CDR3 is built from 14 residues. The CDR3: CASSPTRGTYEQYF. CDR3 DNA (partial): TGTGCCAGCAGCCCCACCCGGGGGACTTACGAG.

This clone was counted ten times or more. The sequence runs out 3 residues before the end of the CDR3; the remainder is reconstructed from the germline J gene. The gene calls are TRBV7-8 and TRBJ2-7; weak D call: TRBD1 (6 bases). Deletions cut 5 bases from V and 4 bases from J, with 9 bases between. The germline gives CDR1 SGHVS, CDR2 FQNEAQ. This CDR3 is built from 12 residues. The CDR3 here is CASSQDRYEQYF. The DNA read from the CDR3 is TGTGCCAGCAGCCAGGACAGATACGAG.

This clone was seen at least ten times. The CDR3 end lies 3 residues beyond the end of the read and is filled in from the germline J gene. The rearrangement links TRBV19 to TRBJ1-1, with TRBD1 matching over 10 bases. J lost 0 bases, V lost 5 bases, and 6 bases had no gene match. In germline, CDR1 is LNHDA, CDR2 SQIVND (reference sequence). The CDR3 has 16 amino acids. The CDR3 loop is CASSSGTGEMNTEAFF. The sequenced part of the CDR3 DNA is TGTGCCAGTAGTTCCGGGACAGGGGAGATGAACACTGAA.

Notes on this clone: The missing CDR3 end, 3 residues past where the read stops, is filled in from the germline J gene. This sequence joins TRBV6-1 and TRBJ1-2; perhaps TRBD1 as D (6 bases). There are 14 residues in the CDR3. Germline-derived CDR1 and CDR2 are MNHNS and SASEGT. CDR3 bases read: TGTGCCAGCAGTGAAAGGGGGTGGGGGCTCGGC. This sequence encodes CASSERGWGLG. In full, the CDR3 is CASSERGWGLGYTF.

This clone showed up many times. The read ends 3 residues before the CDR3 terminus; that terminus is restored from the germline J gene. This chain connects TRBV6-2 or TRBV6-3 to TRBJ1-6; a possible D gene is TRBD1 (5 bases). Germline V gene sequence: CDR1 MNHEY, CDR2 SVGEGT. There are 17 residues in the CDR3. Trimming took off 2 bases at V and 7 bases at J, with 18 bases between the two ends. The CDR3 loop is CASSYGLTSSGNSPLHF. The DNA read from the CDR3 is TGTGCCAGCAGTTACGGCTTGACGTCGTCAGGGAATTCACCC.